Listed below are T cell receptor beta chains from one sample, sequenced in a study of blood T cell repertoires in COVID-19. This table comes from immunoSEQ multiplex PCR, and its TCRdb copy is limited to in-frame clones, with some not included. The sample carries under 400,000 clones, approximately 87% recorded once. The sample was peripheral blood. The receptor source for this set is a woman younger than 45 with COVID-19, enrolled during active disease. Both conserved end residues are part of each CDR3. A D gene is named only where the DNA matches it firmly. Size is omitted from some rows. Given values are once, few, many or a class for expanded clones.

TRBJ2-7,.,14,TRBV9,.,TGTGCCAGCAGTGGCCGGGACTCTCCCTACGAGCAGTACTTC,CASSGRDSPYEQYF
TRBJ1-4,.,14,TRBV2,.,TGTGCCAGCAGTGGAGGCAGGGGTGGGGAAAAACTGTTTTTT,CASSGGRGGEKLFF
TRBJ1-2,TRBD1,14,TRBV18,.,TGTGCCAGCTCACTCACGGACAGGCAGGGCGGCTACACCTTC,CASSLTDRQGGYTF
TRBJ2-2,TRBD1,13,TRBV29-1,.,TGCAGCGCGAAACAGGGGGCTGCCGGGGAGCTGTTTTTT,CSAKQGAAGELFF
TRBJ2-1,TRBD2,14,TRBV27,.,TGTGCCAGCAGTCCTCAGACTAGCGGGTCGAAGCAGTTCTTC,CASSPQTSGSKQFF
TRBJ2-7,.,13,TRBV27,.,TGTGCCAGCAGCGTGCTAGAAGGATACGAGCAGTACTTC,CASSVLEGYEQYF
TRBJ2-3,TRBD2,15,TRBV6-4,few,TGTGCCAGCAGTGTAACTAGCGGGAGTCGGGATACGCAGTATTTT,CASSVTSGSRDTQYF
TRBJ1-3,.,14,TRBV24-1,.,TGTGCCACCAGTGCCTCGGGGGGGAGAAACACCATATATTTT,CATSASGGRNTIYF
TRBJ2-3,.,14,TRBV5-1,.,TGCGCCAGCAAGGGGGTCGTCAGCACAGATACGCAGTATTTT,CASKGVVSTDTQYF
TRBJ2-1,TRBD1,14,TRBV30,.,TGTGCCTGCTTTGGGGGACAGGGTAACAATGAGCAGTTCTTC,CACFGGQGNNEQFF
TRBJ2-5,.,15,TRBV5-5,.,TGTGCCAGCATTTGGGGCCAGGGGCAGGGAGAGACCCAGTACTTC,CASIWGQGQGETQYF
TRBJ2-1,TRBD2,19,TRBV15,.,TGTGCCACCAGCAGAGAAAGTGCTAGCGGGAGCTTTATTAACAATGAGCAGTTCTTC,CATSRESASGSFINNEQFF
TRBJ2-7,TRBD1,13,TRBV10-3,.,TGTGCCATCGGGGGAGTAGGGGGCAGCGAGCAGTACTTC,CAIGGVGGSEQYF
TRBJ1-2,TRBD1,14,TRBV29-1,.,TGCAGCGTACTGACAGGGGAAGGGTACTATGGCTACACCTTC,CSVLTGEGYYGYTF
TRBJ1-2,.,15,TRBV5-5,.,TGTGCCAGCAGCTTAACGGACAGCGAGTGGTATGGCTACACCTTC,CASSLTDSEWYGYTF
TRBJ1-1,TRBD1,16,TRBV9,.,TGTGCCAGCAGCGTTTTCGGGACAGGGCCGAGCACTGAAGCTTTCTTT,CASSVFGTGPSTEAFF
TRBJ1-2,.,13,TRBV28,.,TGTGCCAGCACCCCCATAGGGGGCTATGGCTACACCTTC,CASTPIGGYGYTF
TRBJ2-2,TRBD1,15,TRBV9,.,TGTGCCAGCAGTGGGACAGGGGCGAACACCGGGGAGCTGTTTTTT,CASSGTGANTGELFF
TRBJ1-5,.,14,TRBV28,.,TGTGCCAGCGGTTGGACAATAGGCAATCAGCCCCAGCATTTT,CASGWTIGNQPQHF
TRBJ2-3,TRBD2,16,TRBV7-9,many,TGTGCCAGCAGCTTAGACCTGACTAGCGGGGCAGATACGCAGTATTTT,CASSLDLTSGADTQYF